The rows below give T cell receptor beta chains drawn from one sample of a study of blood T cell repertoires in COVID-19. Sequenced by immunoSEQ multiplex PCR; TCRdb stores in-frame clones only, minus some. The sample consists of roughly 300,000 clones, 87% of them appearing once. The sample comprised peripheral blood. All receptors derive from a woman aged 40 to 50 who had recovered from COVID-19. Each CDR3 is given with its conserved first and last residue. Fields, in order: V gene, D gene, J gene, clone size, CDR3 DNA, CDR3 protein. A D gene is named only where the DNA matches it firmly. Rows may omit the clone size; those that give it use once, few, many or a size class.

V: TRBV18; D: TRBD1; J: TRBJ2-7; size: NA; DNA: TGTGCCAGCTCACCACCGACAGGGGTGTTAAACTACGAGCAGTACTTC; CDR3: CASSPPTGVLNYEQYF
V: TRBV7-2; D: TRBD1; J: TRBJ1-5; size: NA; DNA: TGTGCCAGCAGCCCATTTGGACAGGGACAGCCCCAGCATTTT; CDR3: CASSPFGQGQPQHF
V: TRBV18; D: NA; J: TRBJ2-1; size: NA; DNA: TGTGCCAGCTCACGAGCGGCCTACAATGAGCAGTTCTTC; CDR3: CASSRAAYNEQFF
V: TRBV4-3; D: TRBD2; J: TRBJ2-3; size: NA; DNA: TGCGCCAGCAGCCTGCGACTAGCGGGGGCGGGGGATACGCAGTATTTT; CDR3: CASSLRLAGAGDTQYF
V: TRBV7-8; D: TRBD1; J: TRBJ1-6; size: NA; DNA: TGTGCCAGCAGCCCAGGGGGGACTTTTAATTCACCCCTCCACTTT; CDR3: CASSPGGTFNSPLHF
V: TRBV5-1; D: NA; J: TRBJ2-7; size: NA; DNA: TGCGCCAGCAGCTTTGCCCACAGGTCTGGGACCTACGAGCAGTACTTC; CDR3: CASSFAHRSGTYEQYF
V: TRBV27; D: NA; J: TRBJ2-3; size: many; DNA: TGTGCCAGTGCCCGGGGGGCCCCCACAGATACGCAGTATTTT; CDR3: CASARGAPTDTQYF
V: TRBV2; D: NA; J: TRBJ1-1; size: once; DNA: TGTGCCAGCAGTGAAGACAGGGTGGCCACTGAAGCTTTCTTT; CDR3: CASSEDRVATEAFF
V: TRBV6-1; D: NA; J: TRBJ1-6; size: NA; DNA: TGTGCCAGCAGCCTCGAGGGTCTAGGTTCACCCCTCCACTTT; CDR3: CASSLEGLGSPLHF
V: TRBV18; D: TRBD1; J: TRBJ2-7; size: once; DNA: TGTGCCAGCTCACGAAAGCAGGGGGCCTACGAGCAGTACTTC; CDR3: CASSRKQGAYEQYF